This T cell receptor beta chain was retrieved from a study of cytomegalovirus exposure and HLA in healthy donors. V lost 1 base, J lost 5 bases, and 8 bases stayed unmatched. This CDR3 has 17 amino acids. Germline loops: CDR1 MGHDK, CDR2 SYGVNS. Primers: 60 Vbeta forward and 13 Jbeta reverse. Profiled with immunoSEQ multiplex PCR; TCRdb holds only in-frame clones, not every one. The table includes 100,000 to 150,000 clones, approximately 70% detected once. Specimen: PBMCs. The chain joins TRBV25-1 to TRBJ1-2, with 12 positions matching TRBD1. This sequence originates from a woman aged 60-75 years in good health and CMV-seropositive. CDR3 loop: CASSESGTGGAGYGYTF. DNA for the CDR3: TGTGCCAGCAGTGAATCCGGGACAGGGGGCGCCGGGTATGGCTACACCTTC.